The 25 T cell receptor beta chains below were found in one sample sequenced in a study of CD8+CD57+ T cells in acquired aplastic anemia. For sequencing, patients were chosen who had shown expansion of CD8+CD57+ cells by flow cytometry. Investigators profiled TCR beta VDJ and CDR3 from genomic DNA template. MiXCR, applied by TCRdb to the reads, yields one record per CDR3 protein. The sample contains under 350,000 distinct CDR3 sequences, under 60% of which appear only once. The sample was sorted CD4+, CD8+, or CD8+CD57+ T cells (not recorded which) from PBMCs. The source of these receptors is a human donor with aplastic anemia.

Turning to this clonotype: A single base separates this from a much larger clone, so it may be a read error. This chain uses TRBV19 with TRBJ1-2; no clear D. Germline loops: CDR1 LNHDA, CDR2 SQIVND (reference sequence). CDR3 length: 14 amino acids. DNA of the CDR3: TGTGCCAGTAGGATGCCAAGGGATTTGGGAGGCTGCACCTTC. This sequence encodes CASRMPRDLGGCTF. The full variable domain, its missing parts supplied by reference TRBV19 and TRBJ1-2, is DGGITQSPKYLFRKEGQNVTLSCEQNLNHDAMYWYRQDPGQGLRLIYYSQIVNDFQKGDIAEGYSVSREKKESFPLTVTSAQKNPTAFYLCASRMPRDLGGCTFGSGTRLTVV.

This clonotype was detected ten times or more. V usage is TRBV6-2 or TRBV6-3 and J usage is TRBJ1-2, with D maybe TRBD1 (5 bases). This CDR3 spans 13 amino acids. The V gene lost 6 bases and the J gene lost 0 bases, with 8 bases spanning the gap. The germline V gene has CDR1 MNHEY and CDR2 SVGEGT. CDR3 in amino acids: CASRQTANYGYTF. CDR3 nucleotides: TGTGCCAGCAGACAGACAGCTAACTATGGCTACACCTTC.

This clonotype has at least ten counts. V gene TRBV7-8 combines with J gene TRBJ2-6; 11 bases match TRBD2. V was clipped by 3 bases and J by 1 base; unmatched bases: 23. CDR1 SGHVS and CDR2 FQNEAQ come from the germline V gene. The CDR3 contains 24 residues. The chain's CDR3 is CASSFLLGLGADSGGASGANVLTF. DNA of the CDR3: TGTGCCAGCAGCTTCCTATTAGGGTTAGGGGCGGATAGCGGGGGGGCGTCTGGGGCCAACGTCCTGACTTTC.

This clonotype was picked up many times. V usage is TRBV11-3 and J usage is TRBJ2-5; weak D call: TRBD2 (6 bases). Germline-derived CDR1 and CDR2 are SGHNT and YENEEA. V lost 8 bases and J 4 bases, leaving 8 bases between the germline ends. This CDR3 contains 11 residues. CDR3 sequence (DNA): TGTGCCAGCTCCGGGGGAGAGACCCAGTACTTC. Residues: CASSGGETQYF.

The chain recombines TRBV2 with TRBJ1-6; D uncertain. The CDR3 covers 12 residues. Between the trimmed V and J ends, which lost 2 bases and 9 bases, there was a span of 5 bases. Germline CDR1 is SNHLY and CDR2 is FYNNEI. The CDR3 sequence is CASSEIVSPLHF. CDR3 DNA: TGTGCCAGCAGTGAAATTGTTTCACCCCTCCACTTT.

The chain uses TRBV15 and TRBJ2-1; perhaps TRBD1 as D (6 bases). The CDR3 is made up of 13 amino acids. Trimming removed 6 bases at V and 1 base at J, with 7 bases between. The germline V gene has CDR1 LNHNV and CDR2 YYDKDF (reference sequence). CDR3 coding DNA: TGTGCCACCAGTCAGGGGTCCTACAATGAGCAGTTCTTC. Translation: CATSQGSYNEQFF.

The chain carries TRBV7-8 and TRBJ1-1; TRBD1 aligns across 8 bases. This CDR3 spans 16 amino acids. With 0 bases clipped from V and 5 bases from J, the junction kept 8 bases outside the gene matches. The V gene's germline CDR1 is SGHVS and CDR2 FQNEAQ. CDR3 sequence reads: CASSLAVGRGLTEAFF. CDR3 bases: TGTGCCAGCAGCTTAGCGGTGGGCAGGGGGCTTACTGAAGCTTTCTTT.

The chain uses TRBV10-2 and TRBJ2-7; D gene unclear. This CDR3 region has 12 residues. CDR1 is WSHSY and CDR2 is SAAADI in the germline V gene. V was cut by 2 bases and J by 2 bases, with 4 bases left in between. CDR3 in amino acids: CASSEAAYEQYF. The CDR3 coding sequence is TGCGCCAGCAGTGAGGCCGCCTACGAGCAGTACTTC.

V usage is TRBV5-1 and J usage is TRBJ2-3; maybe TRBD1 (6 bases). The CDR3 runs 14 residues. Germline CDR1 reads SGHRS; CDR2 reads YFSETQ. Trimming took 7 bases from V and 3 from J, leaving 15 bases between them. The CDR3 spells CASGGQFGTDTQYF. The DNA for the CDR3 is TGCGCCAGCGGAGGACAGTTTGGAACAGATACGCAGTATTTT. The entire variable domain, with the rest obtained from reference TRBV5-1 and TRBJ2-3, is as follows: KAGVTQTPRYLIKTRGQQVTLSCSPISGHRSVSWYQQTPGQGLQFLFEYFSETQRNKGNFPGRFSGRQFSNSRSEMNVSTLELGDSALYLCASGGQFGTDTQYFGPGTRLTVL.

The chain carries TRBV19 and TRBJ2-3; D might be TRBD1 (6 bases). The CDR3 is made up of 17 amino acids. Germline V gene data show CDR1 as LNHDA and CDR2 as SQIVND (reference sequence). The V end was cut by 3 bases, the J end by 2 bases, with 18 bases between. As DNA, the CDR3 is TGTGCCAGTAGTATCAGGGGCAGGGTGGTACCCACAGATACGCAGTATTTT. Translating gives CASSIRGRVVPTDTQYF. Looking up the rest from reference TRBV19 and TRBJ2-3 gives the full variable domain: DGGITQSPKYLFRKEGQNVTLSCEQNLNHDAMYWYRQDPGQGLRLIYYSQIVNDFQKGDIAEGYSVSREKKESFPLTVTSAQKNPTAFYLCASSIRGRVVPTDTQYFGPGTRLTVL.

This clonotype was seen a few times. The chain combines TRBV2 with TRBJ2-7; the match to TRBD1 covers 9 bases. The CDR3 runs to 15 residues. The germline V gene encodes CDR1 SNHLY and CDR2 FYNNEI. The trim removed 5 bases at V and 5 bases at J, leaving 10 bases unmatched. The CDR3 bases are TGTGCCAGCAGTAGATTAACAGGGGGCAGAGACGAGCAGTACTTC. It encodes CASSRLTGGRDEQYF.

CDR3 residues: CASSLYTGGVSYEQYF. The CDR3 DNA reads as TGTGCCAGCAGCCTATATACAGGGGGCGTCTCCTACGAGCAGTACTTC. This chain connects TRBV7-2 to TRBJ2-7; TRBD1 agrees at 9 bases. V lost 5 bases, J lost 0 bases, and 8 bases stayed unmatched. Looked up from germline, CDR1 is SGHTA and CDR2 is FQGNSA. This CDR3 region has 16 residues.

In this sample, this clonotype turned up many times. V is TRBV5-6 and J is TRBJ2-7; D call uncertain. CDR3 length equals 13 residues. Deletions cut 7 bases from V and 9 bases from J, with 20 bases between. CDR1 is SGHDT, CDR2 YYEEEE, per germline. The CDR3 reads CASSTWGEQMQYF. CDR3 in DNA: TGTGCCAGCTCTACATGGGGTGAGCAAATGCAGTACTTC.

The chain recombines TRBV7-8 with TRBJ2-7, with D unresolved. The CDR3 extends over 12 amino acids. Germline V CDR1 and CDR2: SGHVS, FQNEAQ. The V gene lost 0 bases and the J gene lost 7 bases, with 7 bases spanning the gap. The CDR3 is CASSLALSEQYF. The CDR3 coding sequence is TGTGCCAGCAGCTTAGCTTTATCTGAGCAGTACTTC.

In this sample, this clonotype turned up many times. This chain connects TRBV3-1 to TRBJ2-1; the D call may be TRBD1 or TRBD2 (5 bases each). Germline lookup yields CDR1 LGHDT and CDR2 YNNKEL (reference sequence). This CDR3 spans 15 amino acids. V was clipped by 5 bases and J by 8 bases, with 19 bases between them. The chain's CDR3 is CASSKGTSQIDEQFF. Here the CDR3 DNA reads TGTGCCAGCAGCAAAGGGACCTCCCAGATCGATGAGCAGTTCTTC.

V and J are TRBV9 and TRBJ2-1; 12 nucleotides align to TRBD2. CDR1 and CDR2 (germline): SGDLS, YYNGEE. V trimming: 3 bases; J trimming: 7 bases; junction bases outside the gene matches: 5. The CDR3 consists of 15 residues. CDR3 nucleotides: TGTGCCAGCAGCGCCCGGACTAGCGGGGTTAATGAGCAGTTCTTC. Its protein is CASSARTSGVNEQFF.

This clonotype was picked up a small number of times. CDR3 in DNA: TGTGCCACCAGTGATCTATTCAGGGAGGAGCAGTTCTTC. This sequence encodes CATSDLFREEQFF. The J gene is TRBJ2-1, the V gene TRBV24-1, with D perhaps being TRBD1 or TRBD2 (5 bases each). In germline, CDR1 is KGHDR, CDR2 SFDVKD. This CDR3 is built from 13 residues. V lost 3 bases to trimming and J lost 10 bases, with 12 bases between them.

This clonotype was counted between two and nine times. J is TRBJ1-2 and V is TRBV20-1; no firm D call. The CDR3 length is 12 residues. V dropped 4 bases and J dropped 4 bases, with 10 bases sitting between them. Germline CDR1 reads DFQATT; CDR2 reads SNEGSKA (reference sequence). The CDR3, as DNA: TGCAGTGCTACTGGGGAAAGCTATGGCTACACCTTC. This encodes CSATGESYGYTF.

As concerns this clonotype: The junction does not match germline at one end; this may be a read error. The chain is built from TRBV6-5 and TRBJ1-1; D ambiguous. Germline V lookup: CDR1 MNHEY, CDR2 SVGAGI. The CDR3 spans 13 residues. CDR3 sequence reads: CASGYSSNAEAFF. The CDR3 bases are TGTGCCAGCGGTTACTCGAGCAACGCTGAAGCTTTCTTT.

This clonotype was observed once. The V call is TRBV20-1, the J call TRBJ2-1, with TRBD2 as a possible D gene (7 bases). From germline, CDR1 is DFQATT and CDR2 SNEGSKA (reference sequence). V was pared by 6 bases and J by 11 bases, with 20 bases between. CDR3 length equals 13 residues. The CDR3 nucleotides are TGCAGTGCGGAAAGGGGGGGGGGTAATAAGCAGTTCTTC. This codes for CSAERGGGNKQFF.

This chain links TRBV10-2 with TRBJ2-7, with TRBD2 as a possible D gene (5 bases). V dropped 4 bases and J dropped 3 bases, with 7 bases sitting between them. The CDR3 contains 12 residues. CDR1 and CDR2 (germline): WSHSY, SAAADI. The CDR3 loop reads CASSGDYYEQYF. CDR3 bases: TGCGCCAGCAGTGGTGACTACTACGAGCAGTACTTC.

The chain couples TRBV10-3 to TRBJ2-7, with TRBD2 matching 9 bases. V lost 4 bases, J lost 1 base, and 5 bases stayed unmatched. CDR3 length: 15 residues. CDR1 and CDR2 (germline): ENHRY, SYGVKD. CDR3 amino acids: CAISGVLAGSYEQYF. CDR3 bases: TGTGCCATCAGTGGGGTGCTAGCGGGGTCCTACGAGCAGTACTTC.

This clonotype was observed many times. CDR3 in DNA: TGTGCCAGTGGGCCGGGACAGCTTGAGACCCAGTACTTC. This codes for CASGPGQLETQYF. V is TRBV6-1 and J is TRBJ2-5, with 7 bases aligning to TRBD1. This CDR3 has 13 amino acids. V lost 9 bases, J lost 5 bases, and 9 bases stayed unmatched. The germline gives CDR1 MNHNS, CDR2 SASEGT.

This clonotype showed up many times. The CDR3 region has the DNA TGTGCCAGCAGTTCTGTGAAGTCGAACTATGGCTACACCTTC. Residues: CASSSVKSNYGYTF. V is TRBV12-3 or TRBV12-4 and J is TRBJ1-2, with D unclear. The CDR3 runs to 14 residues. The V and J ends lost 4 bases and 2 bases respectively, with 11 bases between them.

This chain joins TRBV7-2 and TRBJ2-7; 9 bases fit TRBD2. The CDR3 length is 16 residues. Losses at the gene ends were 5 bases for V and 6 bases for J; bases not matched to a gene: 14. Germline V lookup: CDR1 SGHTA, CDR2 FQGNSA. The CDR3 reads CASSPGISGGAGEQYF. In nucleotides, the CDR3 is TGTGCCAGCAGCCCCGGAATTAGCGGGGGAGCAGGCGAGCAGTACTTC. The entire variable domain, with the rest obtained from reference TRBV7-2 and TRBJ2-7, is as follows: GAGVSQSPSNKVTEKGKDVELRCDPISGHTALYWYRQSLGQGLEFLIYFQGNSAPDKSGLPSDRFSAERTGGSVSTLTIQRTQQEDSAVYLCASSPGISGGAGEQYFGPGTRLTVT.